This T cell receptor (beta chain) came from a study of Ad26.COV2.S vaccination and SARS-CoV-2 variants (dated by TCRdb to the early 2020s). For the study in its entirety: Donors in the vaccine arm were drawn from COV1001, a phase I-IIa trial of Ad26.COV2.S in healthy adults that was multicentre, randomized, double-blind and placebo-controlled. Ad26.COV2.S was administered intramuscularly at 5 x 10^10 or 1 x 10^11 viral particles, either as a single shot or as two shots given 56 days apart. Trial participants were randomized into five groups of five: low-dose or high-dose Ad26.COV2.S given once or twice, or placebo on both occasions. The specificity and breadth of SARS-CoV-2-reactive T cell receptors after Ad26.COV2.S vaccination were assessed by TCRbeta repertoire sequencing. The TCR-sequenced set comprised around 30 samples: around 20 Ad26.COV2.S vaccine recipients, 5 placebo recipients and 8 SARS-CoV-2 convalescent individuals. Investigators did not know the trial group allocation while performing experiments and assessing outcomes.

Reading the label with the study, this specimen's treatment or condition is: around 19 received Ad26.COV2.S at low or high dose, single or two shots; about 5 received placebo; per-sample allocation not given. Repertoires of vaccine and placebo recipients were sequenced from samples collected on day 63 after the first injection. Cohort 1b enrolled around 23 adults aged 18-55 years at a single site in Boston, USA, between 29 July and 7 August 2020. Ad26.COV2.S was a replication-incompetent adenovirus type 26 vector that expressed a prefusion-stabilized SARS-CoV-2 spike protein derived from the original Wuhan strain. TCRbeta CDR3 regions were sequenced with the immunoSEQ Assay. After extraction, genomic DNA underwent amplification by bias-controlled multiplex PCR, followed by high-throughput sequencing. As for the authors' bioinformatics: To quantify the absolute abundance of every unique TCRbeta CDR3 region, sequences were collapsed and filtered. T cell fraction was estimated by normalization of TCRbeta template counts to usable DNA, with usable DNA being measured through amplification of reference genes present in all nucleated cells. Repertoire TCRs were annotated as SARS-CoV-2-specific by exact matching of V gene, CDR3 amino acid sequence and J gene to a known reactive TCR set. The reference SARS-CoV-2 TCR set came from MIRA and was filtered for enrichment in COVID-19-positive ImmuneCODE repertoires, removing public or cross-reactive TCRs. Drawing on the MIRA antigens, annotated TCRs were analysed further at the level of specific ORF or position within ORF. Breadth was defined as the number of annotated unique rearrangements divided by the total number of unique productive rearrangements, and depth was defined as the summed frequency of the annotated unique rearrangements. Group comparisons of TCR breadth used two-sided Wilcoxon rank-sum tests. TCRdb provides this immuneACCESS table in a form limited to in-frame rearrangements. Some clones are lacking; in checked studies, under half of them reflect an unresolved V gene, and why the rest are absent is not known. The V and J calls and clone size come from that table; D and trimming were worked out from the DNA. This sample gives roughly 240,000 clones in total; 70% to 90% of them show up just once. The top ten clones comprise about 10% of the sample.

For this clone: Its antigen remains unidentified. No clone much larger than this one lies a single base away; base qualities are absent.

Findings and caveats that apply to the study as a whole: Vaccine and placebo recipients had comparable non-spike TCR breadth, which fits with the vaccine containing only spike. The study was not powered for comparison of responses between vaccine doses or regimens. The authors noted that total T cell responses may have been underestimated by the TCR breadth and depth analyses. Ad26.COV2.S recipients had higher spike-specific TCR breadth than placebo recipients (P = 0.0014). Substantial breadth of spike-specific CD8+ and CD4+ T cell responses was reported after vaccination.

The CDR3 runs 16 amino acids, cysteine and phenylalanine included. The kept DNA is CDR3 alone, 48 bases in frame from the first base. Based on the germline V gene, the CDR1 and CDR2 sequences are MNHEY and SVGEGT. V loses 2 bases, J loses 2 bases, and the germline ends lie 16 bases apart. This clonotype was obtained from a person between 18 and 60 years old who received the Ad26.COV2.S COVID-19 vaccine or a placebo. The sample was peripheral blood, taken in a trial of Ad26.COV2.S vaccine versus placebo. The chain is encoded by TRBV6-2 or TRBV6-3 joined to TRBJ2-7; tentative D gene TRBD1, with 6 bases matching. The DNA sequence reads TGTGCCAGCAGTTACGGTCTTGCCGGGACAACCTACGAGCAGTACTTC. Its translation is CASSYGLAGTTYEQYF.